This TCR beta chain is from a study of tumor-infiltrating lymphocytes in primary liver carcinoma. As concerns this clonotype: What it binds is unknown.

The CDR3 totals 15 residues. The V gene lost 9 bases and the J gene lost 5 bases, with 22 bases spanning the gap. Germline CDR1 is MNHEY and CDR2 is SVGEGT. Germline DNA was extracted too, while blood RNA derived from unsorted whole blood. Points from the study as a whole: There was no comparison of CD4+ and CD8+ repertoires, as samples were bulk unsorted.

Researchers generated TCR beta cDNA from approximately 0.55 ug of total RNA, relying on a constant-region primer. Employing slightly modified ARM-PCR, three nested multiplex PCR rounds were run, and these gave rise to the TCR beta libraries. Primers for the first two PCR rounds were TRBV1-TRBV30 forward primers and a C-beta reverse primer (roughly 10 cycles per round). TCRdb re-called the multiplex PCR reads through MiXCR, storing one row per CDR3 protein. The top ten clones hold under 8.5% of a sample with approximately 330,000 distinct CDR3 sequences, about two thirds of them seen once. This chain connects TRBV6-2 or TRBV6-3 to TRBJ1-1, with D unresolved. The material sequenced was peripheral blood. The TCR comes from a man between 40 and 49 years old with primary liver carcinoma and hepatitis B virus infection. The CDR3 nucleotides read TGTGCCAGTCTAGGCAGGCTCACCATTAGTACTGAAGCTTTCTTT. Translated: CASLGRLTISTEAFF.